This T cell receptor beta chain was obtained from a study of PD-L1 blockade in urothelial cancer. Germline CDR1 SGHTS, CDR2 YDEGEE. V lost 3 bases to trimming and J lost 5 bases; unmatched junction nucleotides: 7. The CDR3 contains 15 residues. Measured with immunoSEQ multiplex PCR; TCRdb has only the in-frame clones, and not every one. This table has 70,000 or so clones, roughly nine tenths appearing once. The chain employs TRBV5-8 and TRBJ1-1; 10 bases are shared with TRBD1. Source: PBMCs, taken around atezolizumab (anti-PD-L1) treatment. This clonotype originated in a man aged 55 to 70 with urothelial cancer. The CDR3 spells CASSWGDRGRTEAFF. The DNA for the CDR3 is TGTGCCAGCAGCTGGGGGGACAGGGGACGGACTGAAGCTTTCTTT.